These 26 T cell receptor beta chains came from one sample sequenced in a study of neurological immune-mediated disorders. TCRdb used MiXCR to reprocess the 5' RACE reads, holding one entry per CDR3 protein. Found here are more than 75,000 distinct CDR3 sequences, roughly 4.5% of them singletons; the top ten hold 5.7%. Time point reported: longitudinal time-point 3. The source material was PBMCs. These receptors were taken from a woman in her sixties with multiple sclerosis.

This clonotype was detected ten times or more. The chain joins TRBV11-2 to TRBJ2-5; 10 bases map to TRBD2. The length of the CDR3 is 16 residues. Germline V lookup: CDR1 SGHAT, CDR2 FQNNGV. The J segment lost 2 bases and the V segment lost 5 bases, leaving 8 bases of the junction unmatched. CDR3 bases: TGTGCCAGCAGCCCCGGAGGACTAGCGGTTCAAGAGACCCAGTACTTC. Its translation: CASSPGGLAVQETQYF.

The sample holds many counts of this clonotype. The genes are TRBV7-9 and TRBJ2-3, with TRBD2 matching over 7 bases. The CDR3 covers 15 residues. CDR1 SEHNR and CDR2 FQNEAQ come from the germline V gene (reference sequence). V trimming: 2 bases; J trimming: 4 bases; junction bases outside the gene matches: 6. The CDR3 loop is CASSLSRGGADTQYF. The CDR3 DNA is TGTGCCAGCAGCTTAAGCCGGGGAGGGGCAGATACGCAGTATTTT.

This clonotype was detected many times. J is TRBJ2-7 and V is TRBV7-9; the D gene is possibly TRBD1 (5 bases). The CDR3 sequence is 15 residues long. The V end lost 3 bases, the J end lost 4 bases, and 16 bases lay between the germline ends. Germline assignment: CDR1 SEHNR and CDR2 FQNEAQ (reference sequence). This CDR3 is CASSFYSNRPYEQYF. The CDR3 nucleotides read TGTGCCAGCAGCTTCTACTCGAACAGGCCATACGAGCAGTACTTC.

V is TRBV12-3 or TRBV12-4 and J is TRBJ2-3, with 10 positions matching TRBD2. The CDR3 consists of 14 residues. J was trimmed by 5 bases and V by 6 bases; bases with no gene match: 5. CDR3 nucleotides: TGTGCCAGCAGCCTGAGCGGGGGGGGAGATACGCAGTATTTT. This translates into CASSLSGGGDTQYF.

This clonotype was counted many times. This sequence joins TRBV7-9 and TRBJ1-2; D not resolved. Germline CDR1 SEHNR, CDR2 FQNEAQ (reference sequence). V shed 3 bases and J shed 6 bases, with 14 bases lying between them. CDR3 length: 14 amino acids. The CDR3 DNA reads as TGTGCCAGCAGCTTGGGTGGTACTATGAATGGCTACACCTTC. It encodes CASSLGGTMNGYTF.

This clonotype was seen repeatedly, ten times or more. V is TRBV7-2 and J is TRBJ2-3; 8 bases agree with TRBD2. Germline V gene sequence: CDR1 SGHTA, CDR2 FQGNSA. The CDR3 length is 15 residues. V gave up 5 bases and J gave up 4 bases; unmatched junction bases: 8. CDR3 DNA: TGTGCCAGCAGCAAAATGCGGGGGGCCGCAGATACGCAGTATTTT. Protein product: CASSKMRGAADTQYF.

This clonotype has more than one count but fewer than ten. The chain is built from TRBV18 and TRBJ1-1, with D uncertain. The CDR3 is 13 residues long. CDR1 is KGHSH, CDR2 LQKENI, per germline. The germline V and J ends were trimmed by 3 bases and 4 bases, with 9 bases remaining between them. The CDR3 loop is CASSPKESTEAFF. CDR3 nucleotide sequence: TGTGCCAGCTCACCGAAGGAGAGCACTGAAGCTTTCTTT.

This clonotype was counted at least ten times. V gene TRBV18 combines with J gene TRBJ2-1, with D possibly being TRBD1 (6 bases). Germline V gene sequence: CDR1 KGHSH, CDR2 LQKENI. The V end lost 0 bases, the J end lost 8 bases, and 17 bases lay between the germline ends. This CDR3 comprises 16 residues. CDR3 protein: CASSPPYQGFTDEQFF. The CDR3 nucleotides are TGTGCCAGCTCACCACCGTATCAGGGGTTCACGGATGAGCAGTTCTTC. Supplemented by reference TRBV18 and TRBJ2-1, the full variable domain reads NAGVMQNPRHLVRRRGQEARLRCSPMKGHSHVYWYRQLPEEGLKFMVYLQKENIIDESGMPKERFSAEFPKEGPSILRIQQVVRGDSAAYFCASSPPYQGFTDEQFFGPGTRLTVL.

Many counts were recorded for this clonotype. The chain uses TRBV12-3 or TRBV12-4 and TRBJ1-5; D is unclear. CDR3 length: 14 residues. Trimming pared 3 bases from V and 6 bases from J, leaving 12 bases between. Here the CDR3 DNA reads TGTGCCAGCAGTTTTAATCCACGGGGTCAGCCCCAGCATTTT. It translates to CASSFNPRGQPQHF.

This clonotype was counted many times. V gene TRBV27 combines with J gene TRBJ1-6; D unclear. V dropped 0 bases and J dropped 10 bases, with 16 bases sitting between them. The CDR3 spans 16 residues. In germline, CDR1 is MNHEY, CDR2 SMNVEV (reference sequence). DNA for the CDR3: TGTGCCAGCAGTTTATCGTACGAGATTATCCCCTCACCCCTCCACTTT. Translation: CASSLSYEIIPSPLHF.

The chain employs TRBV12-2 and TRBJ1-1; TRBD1, the table's D call, lacks a check against the DNA. TRBV12-2 constitutes a pseudogene. This CDR3 comprises 16 residues. The CDR3 DNA reads as TGTGCAAGTCGCTTAGCAGGACAGGGTATGAACACTGAAGCTTTCTTT. Translating gives CASRLAGQGMNTEAFF.

This clonotype was seen repeatedly, ten times or more. The chain employs TRBV5-5 and TRBJ2-4; D may match TRBD1 or TRBD2 (6 bases each). The V gene lost 3 bases and the J gene lost 6 bases, with 13 bases spanning the gap. The V gene's germline CDR1 is SGHKS and CDR2 YYEKEE (reference sequence). This CDR3 is 14 amino acids long. Written as DNA, the CDR3 is TGTGCCAGCAGCTCACCCCGGGGGCTAAACATTCAGTACTTC. Translated: CASSSPRGLNIQYF.

This clonotype was detected many times. The chain is built from TRBV7-2 and TRBJ1-3; 8 bases are shared with TRBD1. The junction had 4 bases not matched to a gene; V was cut back by 5 bases and J by 7 bases. Germline CDR1 SGHTA, CDR2 FQGNSA. The CDR3 consists of 13 residues. The CDR3 reads CASSVRQGNTIYF. The CDR3 DNA follows: TGTGCCAGCAGCGTACGACAGGGGAACACCATATATTTT.

This clonotype was recorded at least ten times. The chain combines TRBV4-1 with TRBJ1-3, with 7 positions matching TRBD1. This CDR3 contains 15 residues. The V and J ends lost 4 bases and 1 base, in that order; junction bases with no gene match: 4. The germline V gene encodes CDR1 MGHRA and CDR2 YSYEKL. The CDR3 here is CASSRSTGSGNTIYF. In nucleotides, the CDR3 is TGCGCCAGCAGCCGATCGACAGGGTCTGGAAACACCATATATTTT.

This clonotype was recorded at least ten times. The V and J genes are TRBV20-1 and TRBJ2-3; D ambiguous. This CDR3 contains 14 residues. Germline CDR1 and CDR2: DFQATT and SNEGSKA (reference sequence). The CDR3 DNA sequence: TGCAGCGCCATCGGACCCATGGGCACAGATACGCAGTATTTT. This encodes CSAIGPMGTDTQYF.

This clonotype was counted many times. V is TRBV5-1 and J is TRBJ2-2; D is possibly TRBD1 (5 bases). V lost 0 bases, J lost 1 base, and 7 bases lay in between. The CDR3 consists of 15 residues. Germline V lookup: CDR1 SGHRS, CDR2 YFSETQ. CDR3 coding DNA: TGCGCCAGCAGCTTGGGCGACAGGAACACCGGGGAGCTGTTTTTT. It yields the protein CASSLGDRNTGELFF. The full variable domain, in which reference TRBV5-1 and TRBJ2-2 provide the parts outside the CDR3, is KAGVTQTPRYLIKTRGQQVTLSCSPISGHRSVSWYQQTPGQGLQFLFEYFSETQRNKGNFPGRFSGRQFSNSRSEMNVSTLELGDSALYLCASSLGDRNTGELFFGEGSRLTVL.

This clonotype was seen ten or more times. V and J are TRBV20-1 and TRBJ2-1; D is possibly TRBD1 (6 bases). Trimming pared 3 bases from V and 1 base from J, leaving 19 bases between. This CDR3 has 17 residues. CDR1 is DFQATT and CDR2 is SNEGSKA in the germline V gene (reference sequence). The chain's CDR3 is CSARDSTGQISYNEQFF. CDR3 in DNA: TGCAGTGCTAGGGACTCGACAGGACAGATTTCCTACAATGAGCAGTTCTTC.

This clonotype was observed many times. The genes are TRBV7-8 and TRBJ2-3; either TRBD1 or TRBD2 may fit D (5 bases each). This CDR3 comprises 15 residues. V lost 5 bases to trimming and J lost 2 bases, with 14 bases between them. CDR1 and CDR2 from the germline V gene are SGHVS and FQNEAQ. The CDR3 reads CASSPEGLNTDTQYF. The CDR3 nucleotides are TGTGCCAGCAGCCCCGAGGGGTTAAACACAGATACGCAGTATTTT.

This clonotype was observed many times. The V call is TRBV3-1, the J call TRBJ2-7; D is unclear. This CDR3 contains 14 residues. V dropped 1 base and J dropped 4 bases, with 11 bases sitting between them. Per the germline V gene, CDR1 is LGHDT and CDR2 is YNNKEL (reference sequence). CDR3 sequence (DNA): TGTGCCAGCAGCCAAGTACCGGGTAGGTACGAGCAGTACTTC. Translating gives CASSQVPGRYEQYF.

The sample holds many counts of this clonotype. This chain joins TRBV5-1 and TRBJ1-1; D is unresolved. Germline-derived CDR1 and CDR2 are SGHRS and YFSETQ. The ends were cut back, 0 bases at V and 6 bases at J, with 9 bases in the middle. This CDR3 spans 13 amino acids. The CDR3 DNA reads TGCGCCAGCAGCTTGGCTGGGTCGGCTGAAGCTTTCTTT. It encodes CASSLAGSAEAFF.

This clonotype was observed many times. The chain carries TRBV6-5 and TRBJ1-4; 7 bases match TRBD1. Germline values: CDR1 MNHEY, CDR2 SVGAGI. This CDR3 region has 15 residues. With 2 bases clipped from V and 7 bases from J, the junction kept 7 bases outside the gene matches. CDR3 DNA sequence: TGTGCCAGCAGTTACGGGACAGCCCGAAGTGAAAAACTGTTTTTT. Amino acid sequence: CASSYGTARSEKLFF.

This clonotype was seen repeatedly, ten times or more. The chain carries TRBV5-1 and TRBJ1-3; 9 positions match TRBD1. Germline CDR1 reads SGHRS; CDR2 reads YFSETQ. This CDR3 contains 16 residues. Trimming removed 2 bases from V and 2 bases from J; junction bases left unmatched: 5. The CDR3 reads CASSLGQGMAGNTIYF. The CDR3, as DNA: TGCGCCAGCAGCTTAGGACAGGGGATGGCTGGAAACACCATATATTTT.

At least ten counts were recorded for this clonotype. The V and J genes are TRBV6-5 and TRBJ2-3, with 7 nucleotides matching TRBD1. J gave up 2 bases and V 7 bases, and 9 bases lay outside the gene matches. Germline CDR1 reads MNHEY; CDR2 reads SVGAGI. CDR3 length: 15 amino acids. The DNA for the CDR3 is TGTGCCAGCAACCGACAGGGACCCCCCACAGATACGCAGTATTTT. Encoded protein: CASNRQGPPTDTQYF.

In this sample, this clonotype turned up many times. This sequence joins TRBV12-3 or TRBV12-4 and TRBJ2-5; perhaps D is TRBD1 or TRBD2 (5 bases each). The CDR3 totals 14 residues. V lost 6 bases to trimming and J lost 0 bases, with 11 bases between them. The CDR3 DNA sequence: TGTGCCAGCAGCCCTGGGACGGACCAAGAGACCCAGTACTTC. Translation gives CASSPGTDQETQYF.

This clonotype showed up many times. V gene TRBV20-1 combines with J gene TRBJ2-2; either TRBD1 or TRBD2 may fit D (6 bases each). CDR3 length: 14 amino acids. The germline CDR1 and CDR2 sequences are DFQATT and SNEGSKA (reference sequence). V lost 6 bases, J lost 6 bases, and 17 bases lay in between. Written as DNA, the CDR3 is TGCAGTGCGCCTTCGGGGGCCCCTCCCGGGGAGCTGTTTTTT. Protein sequence: CSAPSGAPPGELFF.

This clonotype was seen ten or more times. One junction end disagrees with the germline gene, perhaps due to a read error. The J gene is TRBJ2-5, the V gene TRBV7-7; D tentatively reads TRBD1 or TRBD2 (5 bases each). The CDR3 totals 15 residues. Per the germline V gene, CDR1 is SSHAT and CDR2 is FNYEAQ (reference sequence). CDR3 sequence: CASSLDGGPDETQYF. DNA of the CDR3: TGTGCTAGCAGCTTAGATGGGGGTCCTGACGAGACCCAGTACTTC.